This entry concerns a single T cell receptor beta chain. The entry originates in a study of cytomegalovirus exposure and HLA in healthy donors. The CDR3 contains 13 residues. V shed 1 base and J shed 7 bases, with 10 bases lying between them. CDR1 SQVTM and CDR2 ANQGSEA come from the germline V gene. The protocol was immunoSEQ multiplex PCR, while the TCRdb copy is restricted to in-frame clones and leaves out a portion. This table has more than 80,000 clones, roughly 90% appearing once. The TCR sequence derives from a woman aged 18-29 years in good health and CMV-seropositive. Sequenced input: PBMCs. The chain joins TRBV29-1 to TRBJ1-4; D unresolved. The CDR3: CSVEVAGSEKLFF. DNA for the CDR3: TGCAGCGTTGAAGTTGCCGGGAGTGAAAAACTGTTTTTT.